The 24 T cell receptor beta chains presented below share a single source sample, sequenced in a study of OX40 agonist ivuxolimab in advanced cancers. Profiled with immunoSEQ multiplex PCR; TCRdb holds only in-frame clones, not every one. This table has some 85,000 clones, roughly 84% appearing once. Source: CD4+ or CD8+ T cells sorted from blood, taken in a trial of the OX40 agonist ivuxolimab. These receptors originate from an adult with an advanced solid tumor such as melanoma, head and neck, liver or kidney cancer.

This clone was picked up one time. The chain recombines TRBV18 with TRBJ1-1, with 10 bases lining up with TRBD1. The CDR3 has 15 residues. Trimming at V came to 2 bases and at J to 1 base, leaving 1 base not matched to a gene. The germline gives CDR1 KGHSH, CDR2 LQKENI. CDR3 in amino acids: CASSPRQGANTEAFF. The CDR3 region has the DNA TGTGCCAGCTCACCAAGACAGGGGGCGAACACTGAAGCTTTCTTT.

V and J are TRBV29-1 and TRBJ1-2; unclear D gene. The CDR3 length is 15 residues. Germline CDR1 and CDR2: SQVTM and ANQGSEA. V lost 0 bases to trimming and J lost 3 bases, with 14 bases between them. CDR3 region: CSVEDLEGFYYGYTF. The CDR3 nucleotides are TGCAGCGTTGAAGATCTTGAGGGCTTCTACTATGGCTACACCTTC.

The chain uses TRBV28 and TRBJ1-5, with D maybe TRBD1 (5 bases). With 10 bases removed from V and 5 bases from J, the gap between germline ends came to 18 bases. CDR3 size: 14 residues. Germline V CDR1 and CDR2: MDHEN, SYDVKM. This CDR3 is CATASGFGDQPQHF. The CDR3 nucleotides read TGTGCCACAGCCTCAGGGTTTGGCGATCAGCCCCAGCATTTT.

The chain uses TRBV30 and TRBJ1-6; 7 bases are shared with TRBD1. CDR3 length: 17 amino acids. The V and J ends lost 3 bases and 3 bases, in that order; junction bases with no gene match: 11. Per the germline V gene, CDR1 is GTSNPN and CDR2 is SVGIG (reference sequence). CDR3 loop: CAWRPGQTLNYNSPLHF. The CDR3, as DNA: TGTGCCTGGAGGCCGGGACAGACCCTCAACTATAATTCACCCCTCCACTTT.

CDR3 region: CASSSTGRNTEAFF. The CDR3 DNA sequence: TGCGCCAGCAGCTCCACAGGGCGGAACACTGAAGCTTTCTTT. J is TRBJ1-1 and V is TRBV5-1, with a possible D match to TRBD1 (6 bases). V lost 3 bases and J lost 1, with 10 bases in between. Germline V lookup: CDR1 SGHRS, CDR2 YFSETQ. The CDR3 has 14 amino acids.

In nucleotides, the CDR3 is TGTGCCAGCAGCCCCGGGGGGGTCCCCAATGAGCAGTTCTTC. Translation: CASSPGGVPNEQFF. The rearrangement joins TRBV11-3 to TRBJ2-1; 8 bases align to TRBD2. The CDR3 is made up of 14 amino acids. Germline CDR1 and CDR2: SGHNT and YENEEA. With V trimmed by 5 bases and J by 6 bases, 6 bases remained unmatched. The variable domain in full, completed from reference TRBV11-3 and TRBJ2-1, reads EAGVVQSPRYKIIEKKQPVAFWCNPISGHNTLYWYLQNLGQGPELLIRYENEEAVDDSQLPKDRFSAERLKGVDSTLKIQPAELGDSAVYLCASSPGGVPNEQFFGPGTRLTVL.

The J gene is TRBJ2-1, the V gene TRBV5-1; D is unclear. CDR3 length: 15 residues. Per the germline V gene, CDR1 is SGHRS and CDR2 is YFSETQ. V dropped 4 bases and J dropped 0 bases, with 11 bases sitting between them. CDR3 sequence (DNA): TGCGCCAGCAGCCCCTCTCTTACCTCCTACAATGAGCAGTTCTTC. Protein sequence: CASSPSLTSYNEQFF.

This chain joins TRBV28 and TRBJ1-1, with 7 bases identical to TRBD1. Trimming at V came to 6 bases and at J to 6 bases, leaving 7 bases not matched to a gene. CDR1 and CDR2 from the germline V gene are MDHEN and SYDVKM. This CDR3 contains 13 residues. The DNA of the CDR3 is TGTGCCAGCAGCATCCTACAGGGGTCTGAAGCTTTCTTT. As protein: CASSILQGSEAFF.

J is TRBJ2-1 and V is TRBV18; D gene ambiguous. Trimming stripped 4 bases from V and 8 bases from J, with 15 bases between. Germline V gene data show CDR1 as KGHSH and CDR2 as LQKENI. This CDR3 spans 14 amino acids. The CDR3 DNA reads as TGTGCCAGCTCACTTGGGCTAGATGGCGATGAGCAGTTCTTC. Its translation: CASSLGLDGDEQFF.

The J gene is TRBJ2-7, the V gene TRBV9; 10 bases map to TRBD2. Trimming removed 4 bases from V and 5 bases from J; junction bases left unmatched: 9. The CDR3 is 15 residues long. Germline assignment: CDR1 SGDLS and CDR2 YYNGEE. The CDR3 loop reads CASSSRTGTSDEQYF. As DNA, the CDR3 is TGTGCCAGCAGCTCTCGGACAGGGACTAGCGACGAGCAGTACTTC.

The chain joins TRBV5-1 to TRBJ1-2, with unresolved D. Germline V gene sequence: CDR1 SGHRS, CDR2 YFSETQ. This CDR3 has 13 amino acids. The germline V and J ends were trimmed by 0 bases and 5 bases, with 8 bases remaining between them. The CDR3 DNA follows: TGCGCCAGCAGCTTGGAGTCTTCATATGGCTACACCTTC. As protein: CASSLESSYGYTF. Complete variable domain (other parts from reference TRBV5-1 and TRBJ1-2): KAGVTQTPRYLIKTRGQQVTLSCSPISGHRSVSWYQQTPGQGLQFLFEYFSETQRNKGNFPGRFSGRQFSNSRSEMNVSTLELGDSALYLCASSLESSYGYTFGSGTRLTVV.

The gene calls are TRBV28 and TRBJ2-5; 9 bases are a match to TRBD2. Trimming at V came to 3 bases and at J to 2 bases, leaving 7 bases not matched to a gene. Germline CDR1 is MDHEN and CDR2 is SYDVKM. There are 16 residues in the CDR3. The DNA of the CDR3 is TGTGCCAGCAGTTTGGGAGGGCTAGCGGGACAAGAGACCCAGTACTTC. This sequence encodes CASSLGGLAGQETQYF.

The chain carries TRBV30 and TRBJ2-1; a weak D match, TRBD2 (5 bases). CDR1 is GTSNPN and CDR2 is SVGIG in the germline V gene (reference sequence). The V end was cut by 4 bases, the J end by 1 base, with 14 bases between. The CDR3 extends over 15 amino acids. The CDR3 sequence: CAWNGRAESYNEQFF. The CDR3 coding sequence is TGTGCCTGGAACGGTCGAGCGGAGTCCTACAATGAGCAGTTCTTC.

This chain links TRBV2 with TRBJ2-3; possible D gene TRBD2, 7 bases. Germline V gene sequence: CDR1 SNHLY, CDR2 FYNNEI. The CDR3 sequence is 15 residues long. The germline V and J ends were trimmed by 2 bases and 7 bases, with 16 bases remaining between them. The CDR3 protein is CASSEWGGARNTQYF. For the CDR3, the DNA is TGTGCCAGCAGTGAATGGGGGGGGGCCAGGAATACGCAGTATTTT.

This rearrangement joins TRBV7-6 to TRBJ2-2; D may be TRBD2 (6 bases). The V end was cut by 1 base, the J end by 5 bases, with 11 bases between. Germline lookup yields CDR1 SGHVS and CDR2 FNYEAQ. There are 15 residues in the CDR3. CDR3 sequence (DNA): TGTGCCAGCAGCTTAGGGGCCGGGGGTACCGGGGAGCTGTTTTTT. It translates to CASSLGAGGTGELFF. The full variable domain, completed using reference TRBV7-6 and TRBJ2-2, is GAGVSQSPRYKVTKRGQDVALRCDPISGHVSLYWYRQALGQGPEFLTYFNYEAQQDKSGLPNDRFSAERPEGSISTLTIQRTEQRDSAMYRCASSLGAGGTGELFFGEGSRLTVL.

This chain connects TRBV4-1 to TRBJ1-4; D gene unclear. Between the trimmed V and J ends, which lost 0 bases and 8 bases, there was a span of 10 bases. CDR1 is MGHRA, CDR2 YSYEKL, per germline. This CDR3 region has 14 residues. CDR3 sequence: CASSQDGVWEKLFF. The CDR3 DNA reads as TGCGCCAGCAGCCAAGATGGGGTTTGGGAAAAACTGTTTTTT.

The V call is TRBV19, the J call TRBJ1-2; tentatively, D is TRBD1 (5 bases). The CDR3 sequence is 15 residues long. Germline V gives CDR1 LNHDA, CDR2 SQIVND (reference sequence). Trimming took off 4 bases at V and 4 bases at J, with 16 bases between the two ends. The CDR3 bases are TGTGCCAGTAGTACCCGGACAAAGATGGGCTATGGCTACACCTTC. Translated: CASSTRTKMGYGYTF.

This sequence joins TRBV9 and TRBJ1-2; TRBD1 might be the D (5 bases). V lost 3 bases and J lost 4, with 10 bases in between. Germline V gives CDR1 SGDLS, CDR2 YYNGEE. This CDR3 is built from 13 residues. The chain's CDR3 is CASSEGPAYGYTF. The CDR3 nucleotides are TGTGCCAGCAGCGAGGGACCTGCCTATGGCTACACCTTC. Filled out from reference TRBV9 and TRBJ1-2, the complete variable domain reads DSGVTQTPKHLITATGQRVTLRCSPRSGDLSVYWYQQSLDQGLQFLIQYYNGEERAKGNILERFSAQQFPDLHSELNLSSLELGDSALYFCASSEGPAYGYTFGSGTRLTVV.

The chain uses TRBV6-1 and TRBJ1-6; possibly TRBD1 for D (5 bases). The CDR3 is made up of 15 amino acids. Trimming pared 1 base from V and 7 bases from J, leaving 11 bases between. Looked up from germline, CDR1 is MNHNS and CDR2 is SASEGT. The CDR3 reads CASSEVRGGNSPLHF. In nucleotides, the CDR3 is TGTGCCAGCAGTGAAGTTCGGGGGGGGAATTCACCCCTCCACTTT.

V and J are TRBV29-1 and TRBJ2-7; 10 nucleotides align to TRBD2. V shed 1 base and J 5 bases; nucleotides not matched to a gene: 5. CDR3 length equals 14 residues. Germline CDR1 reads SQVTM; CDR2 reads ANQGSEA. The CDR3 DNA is TGCAGCGTTGAAGGGGGTAGCGGGGGGAACGAGCAGTACTTC. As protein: CSVEGGSGGNEQYF.

The CDR3: CASSEYREPGTIYF. In DNA form, the CDR3 reads TGTGCCAGCAGTGAATACAGGGAGCCGGGCACCATATATTTT. This chain joins TRBV25-1 and TRBJ1-3, with D perhaps matching TRBD1 (5 bases). The CDR3 loop spans 14 amino acids. Germline CDR1 reads MGHDK; CDR2 reads SYGVNS. V dropped 0 bases and J dropped 9 bases, with 12 bases sitting between them.

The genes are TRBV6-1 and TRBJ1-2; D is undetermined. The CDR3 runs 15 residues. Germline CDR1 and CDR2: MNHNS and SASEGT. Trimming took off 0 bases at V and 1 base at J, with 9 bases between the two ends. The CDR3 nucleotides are TGTGCCAGCAGTGAAGCCGTTGGACTTAACTATGGCTACACCTTC. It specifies CASSEAVGLNYGYTF.

For the CDR3, the DNA is TGTGCCAGCAGTCGAGACAGAAATAGCAATCAGCCCCAGCATTTT. Its protein product is CASSRDRNSNQPQHF. The V and J genes are TRBV6-5 and TRBJ1-5, with TRBD1 as a possible D gene (5 bases). The V and J ends lost 5 bases and 0 bases respectively, with 11 bases between them. Germline assignment: CDR1 MNHEY and CDR2 SVGAGI. The CDR3 consists of 15 residues.

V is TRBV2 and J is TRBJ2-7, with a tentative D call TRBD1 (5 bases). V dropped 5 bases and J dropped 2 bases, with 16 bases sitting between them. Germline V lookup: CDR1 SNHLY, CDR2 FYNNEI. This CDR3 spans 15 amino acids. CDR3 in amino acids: CASSREAGKAYEQYF. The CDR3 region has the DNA TGTGCCAGCAGTCGTGAAGCAGGGAAGGCCTACGAGCAGTACTTC.